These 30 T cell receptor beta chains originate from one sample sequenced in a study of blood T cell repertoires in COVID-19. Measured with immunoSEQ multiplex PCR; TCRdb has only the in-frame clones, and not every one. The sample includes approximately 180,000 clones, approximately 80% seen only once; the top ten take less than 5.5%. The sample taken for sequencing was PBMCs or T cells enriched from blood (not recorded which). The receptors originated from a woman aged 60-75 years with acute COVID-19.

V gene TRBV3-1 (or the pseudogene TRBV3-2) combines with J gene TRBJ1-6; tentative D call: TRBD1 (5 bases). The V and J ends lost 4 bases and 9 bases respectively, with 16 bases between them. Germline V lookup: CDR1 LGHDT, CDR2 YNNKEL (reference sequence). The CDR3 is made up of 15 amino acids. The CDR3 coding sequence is TGTGCCAGCAGCCCACACCAGGGTGAAGCTTCACCCCTCCACTTT. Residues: CASSPHQGEASPLHF.

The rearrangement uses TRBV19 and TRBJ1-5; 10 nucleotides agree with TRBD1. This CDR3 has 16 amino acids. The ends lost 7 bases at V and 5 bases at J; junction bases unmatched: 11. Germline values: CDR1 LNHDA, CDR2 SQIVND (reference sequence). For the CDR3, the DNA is TGTGCCAGTACCTCCCACGGACAGGGGGAGGATCAGCCCCAGCATTTT. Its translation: CASTSHGQGEDQPQHF.

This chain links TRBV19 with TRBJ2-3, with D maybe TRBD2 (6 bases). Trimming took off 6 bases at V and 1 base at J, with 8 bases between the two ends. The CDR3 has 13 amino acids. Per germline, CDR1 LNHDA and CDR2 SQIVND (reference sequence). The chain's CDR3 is CASSGRGTDTQYF. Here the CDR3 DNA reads TGTGCCAGTAGCGGGAGAGGCACAGATACGCAGTATTTT.

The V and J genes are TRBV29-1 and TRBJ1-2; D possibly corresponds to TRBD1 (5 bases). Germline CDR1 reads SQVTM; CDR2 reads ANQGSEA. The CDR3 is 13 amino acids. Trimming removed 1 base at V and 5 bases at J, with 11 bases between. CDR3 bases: TGCAGCGTTGAAGTCGGGGGTTGGTATGGCTACACCTTC. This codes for CSVEVGGWYGYTF.

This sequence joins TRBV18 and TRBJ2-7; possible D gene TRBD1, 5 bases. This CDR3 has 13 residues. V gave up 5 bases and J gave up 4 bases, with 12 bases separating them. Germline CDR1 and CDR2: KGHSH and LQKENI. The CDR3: CASSMLGEYEQYF. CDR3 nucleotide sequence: TGTGCCAGCTCAATGTTAGGGGAATACGAGCAGTACTTC. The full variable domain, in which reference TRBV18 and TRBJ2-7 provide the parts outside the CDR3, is NAGVMQNPRHLVRRRGQEARLRCSPMKGHSHVYWYRQLPEEGLKFMVYLQKENIIDESGMPKERFSAEFPKEGPSILRIQQVVRGDSAAYFCASSMLGEYEQYFGPGTRLTVT.

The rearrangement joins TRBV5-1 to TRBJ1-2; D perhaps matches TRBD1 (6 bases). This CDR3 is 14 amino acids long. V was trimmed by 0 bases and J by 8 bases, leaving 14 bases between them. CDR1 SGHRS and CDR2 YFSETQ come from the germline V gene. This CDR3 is CASSLAEGVSGYTF. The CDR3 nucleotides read TGCGCCAGCAGCTTGGCAGAGGGGGTCTCGGGCTACACCTTC.

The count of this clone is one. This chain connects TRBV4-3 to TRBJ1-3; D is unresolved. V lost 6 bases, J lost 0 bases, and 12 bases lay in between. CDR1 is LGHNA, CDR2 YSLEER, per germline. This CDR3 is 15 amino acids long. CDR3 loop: CASRSGLGSGNTIYF. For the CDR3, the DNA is TGCGCCAGCAGGTCCGGTCTCGGCTCTGGAAACACCATATATTTT.

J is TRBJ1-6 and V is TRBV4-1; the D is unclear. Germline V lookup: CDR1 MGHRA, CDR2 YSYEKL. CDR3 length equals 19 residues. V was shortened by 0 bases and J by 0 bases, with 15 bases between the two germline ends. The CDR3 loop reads CASSQDPVGVSSYNSPLHF. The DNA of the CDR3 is TGCGCCAGCAGCCAAGATCCTGTCGGAGTGAGCTCCTATAATTCACCCCTCCACTTT.

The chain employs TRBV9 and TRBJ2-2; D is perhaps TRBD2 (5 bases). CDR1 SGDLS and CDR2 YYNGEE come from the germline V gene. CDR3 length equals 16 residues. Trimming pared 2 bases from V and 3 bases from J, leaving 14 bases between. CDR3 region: CASSVLADPDTGELFF. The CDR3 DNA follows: TGTGCCAGCAGCGTCCTAGCCGATCCGGACACCGGGGAGCTGTTTTTT.

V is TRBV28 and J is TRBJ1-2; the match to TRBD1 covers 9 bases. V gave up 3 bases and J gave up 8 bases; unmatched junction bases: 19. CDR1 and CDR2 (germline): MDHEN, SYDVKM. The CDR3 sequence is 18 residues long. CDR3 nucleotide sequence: TGTGCCAGCAGTTTGGGTTGGATCGACAGGGGGTATGAAACGGGCTACACCTTC. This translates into CASSLGWIDRGYETGYTF.

For the CDR3, the DNA is TGTGCCAGCAGTTTATCCGGGAACGGACGAAAACTGTTTTTT. Translation gives CASSLSGNGRKLFF. The chain combines TRBV28 with TRBJ1-4; D is undetermined. The germline gives CDR1 MDHEN, CDR2 SYDVKM. V gave up 1 base and J gave up 10 bases, with 13 bases separating them. The CDR3 is 14 amino acids.

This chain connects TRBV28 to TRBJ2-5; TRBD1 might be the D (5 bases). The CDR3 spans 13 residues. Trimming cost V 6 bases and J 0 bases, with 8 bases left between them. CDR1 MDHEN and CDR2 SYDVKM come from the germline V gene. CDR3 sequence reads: CASSKGYQETQYF. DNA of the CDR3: TGTGCCAGCAGCAAGGGGTACCAAGAGACCCAGTACTTC.

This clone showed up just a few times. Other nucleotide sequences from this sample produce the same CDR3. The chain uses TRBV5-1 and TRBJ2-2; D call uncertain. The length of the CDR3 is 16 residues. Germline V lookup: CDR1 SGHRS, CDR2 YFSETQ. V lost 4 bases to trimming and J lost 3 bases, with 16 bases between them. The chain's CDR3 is CASSPGLAADTGELFF. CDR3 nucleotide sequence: TGCGCCAGCAGCCCGGGTCTGGCGGCGGACACCGGGGAGCTGTTTTTT. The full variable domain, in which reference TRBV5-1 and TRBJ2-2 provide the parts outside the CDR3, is KAGVTQTPRYLIKTRGQQVTLSCSPISGHRSVSWYQQTPGQGLQFLFEYFSETQRNKGNFPGRFSGRQFSNSRSEMNVSTLELGDSALYLCASSPGLAADTGELFFGEGSRLTVL.

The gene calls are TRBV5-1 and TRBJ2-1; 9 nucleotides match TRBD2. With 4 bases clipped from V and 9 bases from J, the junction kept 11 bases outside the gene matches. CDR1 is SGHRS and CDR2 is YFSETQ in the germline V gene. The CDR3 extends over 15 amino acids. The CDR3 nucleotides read TGCGCCAGCAGCCCCCCCCAAGCGGGAGGAGTTGAGCAGTTCTTC. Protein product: CASSPPQAGGVEQFF.

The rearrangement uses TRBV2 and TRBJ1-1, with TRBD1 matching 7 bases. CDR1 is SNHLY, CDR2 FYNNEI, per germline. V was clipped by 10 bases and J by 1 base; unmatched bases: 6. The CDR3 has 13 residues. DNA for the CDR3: TGTGCCAACCACAGGGGTTCGAACACTGAAGCTTTCTTT. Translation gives CANHRGSNTEAFF.

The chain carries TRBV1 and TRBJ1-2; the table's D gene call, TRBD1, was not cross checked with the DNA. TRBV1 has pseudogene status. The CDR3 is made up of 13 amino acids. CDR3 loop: CTSSQLDRGGYTF. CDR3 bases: TGCACCAGCAGCCAACTGGACAGGGGTGGCTACACCTTC.

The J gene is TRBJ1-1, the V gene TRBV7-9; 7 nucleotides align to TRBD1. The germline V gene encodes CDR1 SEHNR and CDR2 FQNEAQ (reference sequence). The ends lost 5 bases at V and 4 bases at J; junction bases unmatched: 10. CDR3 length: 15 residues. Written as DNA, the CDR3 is TGTGCCAGCAGCCCCTTACAGGGGAGGACCACTGAAGCTTTCTTT. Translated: CASSPLQGRTTEAFF.

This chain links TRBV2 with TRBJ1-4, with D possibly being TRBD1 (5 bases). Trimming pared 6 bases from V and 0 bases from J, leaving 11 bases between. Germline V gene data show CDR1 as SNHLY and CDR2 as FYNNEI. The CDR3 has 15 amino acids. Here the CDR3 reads CASREEGPTNEKLFF. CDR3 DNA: TGTGCCAGCAGAGAGGAGGGGCCAACTAATGAAAAACTGTTTTTT.

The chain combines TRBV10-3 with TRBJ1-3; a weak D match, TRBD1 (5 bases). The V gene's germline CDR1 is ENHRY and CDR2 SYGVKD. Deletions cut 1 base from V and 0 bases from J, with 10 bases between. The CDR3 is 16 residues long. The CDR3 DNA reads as TGTGCCATCAGTGAGTGGGGCAGAAGCTCTGGAAACACCATATATTTT. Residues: CAISEWGRSSGNTIYF.

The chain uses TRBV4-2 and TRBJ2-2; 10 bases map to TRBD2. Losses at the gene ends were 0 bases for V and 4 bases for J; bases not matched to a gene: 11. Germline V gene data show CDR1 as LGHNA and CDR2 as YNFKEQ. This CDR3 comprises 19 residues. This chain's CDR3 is CASSQDWASGSKLTGELFF. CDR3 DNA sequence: TGTGCCAGCAGCCAAGATTGGGCTAGCGGGAGTAAGCTCACCGGGGAGCTGTTTTTT.

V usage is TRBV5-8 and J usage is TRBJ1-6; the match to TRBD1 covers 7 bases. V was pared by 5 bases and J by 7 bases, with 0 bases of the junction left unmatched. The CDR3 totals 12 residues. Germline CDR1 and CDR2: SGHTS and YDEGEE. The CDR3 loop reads CASRTGNSPLHF. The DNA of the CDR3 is TGTGCCAGCAGGACAGGGAATTCACCCCTCCACTTT. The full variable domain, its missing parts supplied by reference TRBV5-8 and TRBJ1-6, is EAGVTQSPTHLIKTRGQQATLRCSPISGHTSVYWYQQALGLGLQFLLWYDEGEERNRGNFPPRFSGRQFPNYSSELNVNALELEDSALYLCASRTGNSPLHFGNGTRLTVT.

The CDR3 reads CASSLRLAGAGTGELFF. As DNA, the CDR3 is TGTGCCAGCAGCCTGAGGCTAGCGGGAGCGGGGACCGGGGAGCTGTTTTTT. The rearrangement links TRBV11-3 to TRBJ2-2; TRBD2 aligns across 10 bases. Germline V gene data show CDR1 as SGHNT and CDR2 as YENEEA. V lost 5 bases to trimming and J lost 5 bases; unmatched junction nucleotides: 11. This CDR3 spans 17 amino acids.

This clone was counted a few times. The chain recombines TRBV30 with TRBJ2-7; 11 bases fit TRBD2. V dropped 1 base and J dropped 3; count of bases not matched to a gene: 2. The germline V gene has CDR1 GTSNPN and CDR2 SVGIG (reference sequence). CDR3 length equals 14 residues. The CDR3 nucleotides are TGTGCCTGGAGTGATACTAGCGGGAGCTACGAGCAGTACTTC. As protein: CAWSDTSGSYEQYF.

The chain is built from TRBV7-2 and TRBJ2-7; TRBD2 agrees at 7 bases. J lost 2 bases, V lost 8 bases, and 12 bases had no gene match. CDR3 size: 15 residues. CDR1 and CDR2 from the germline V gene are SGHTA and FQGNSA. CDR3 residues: CASASGASGTYEQYF. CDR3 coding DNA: TGTGCCAGCGCCTCTGGGGCTAGCGGTACCTACGAGCAGTACTTC.

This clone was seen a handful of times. CDR3 sequence reads: CASSLGTGAPGELFF. DNA for the CDR3: TGTGCCAGCAGCTTAGGGACAGGTGCCCCCGGGGAGCTGTTTTTT. The chain carries TRBV11-3 and TRBJ2-2, with 7 bases fitting TRBD1. The V and J ends lost 1 base and 6 bases, in that order; junction bases with no gene match: 5. There are 15 residues in the CDR3. Germline-derived CDR1 and CDR2 are SGHNT and YENEEA.

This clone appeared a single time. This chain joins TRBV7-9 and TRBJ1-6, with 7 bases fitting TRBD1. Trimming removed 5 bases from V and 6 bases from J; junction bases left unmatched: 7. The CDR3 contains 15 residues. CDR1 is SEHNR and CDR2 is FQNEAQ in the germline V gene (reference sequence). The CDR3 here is CASSLGDSVNSPLHF. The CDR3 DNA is TGTGCCAGCAGCCTGGGGGACAGCGTTAATTCACCCCTCCACTTT.

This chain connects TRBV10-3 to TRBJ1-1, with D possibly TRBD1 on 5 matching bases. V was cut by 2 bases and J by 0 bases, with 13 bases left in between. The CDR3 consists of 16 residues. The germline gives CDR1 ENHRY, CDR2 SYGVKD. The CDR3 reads CAISEGRGPMNTEAFF. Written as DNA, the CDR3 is TGTGCCATCAGTGAGGGGAGGGGACCCATGAACACTGAAGCTTTCTTT.

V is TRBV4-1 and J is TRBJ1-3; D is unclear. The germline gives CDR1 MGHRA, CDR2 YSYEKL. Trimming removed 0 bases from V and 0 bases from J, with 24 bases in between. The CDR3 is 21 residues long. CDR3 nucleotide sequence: TGCGCCAGCAGCCAAGATCCTACGATGAGCCCCACTAGGAGCTCTGGAAACACCATATATTTT. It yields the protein CASSQDPTMSPTRSSGNTIYF.

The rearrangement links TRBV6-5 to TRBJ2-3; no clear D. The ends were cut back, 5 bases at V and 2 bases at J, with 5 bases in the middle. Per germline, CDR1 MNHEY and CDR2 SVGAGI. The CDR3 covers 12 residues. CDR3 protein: CASSPPTDTQYF. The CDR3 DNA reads TGTGCCAGCAGTCCTCCCACAGATACGCAGTATTTT.

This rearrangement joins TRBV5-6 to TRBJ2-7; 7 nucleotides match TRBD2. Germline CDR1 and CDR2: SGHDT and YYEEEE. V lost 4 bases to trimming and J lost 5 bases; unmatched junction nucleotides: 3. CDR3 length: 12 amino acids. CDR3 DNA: TGTGCCAGCAGCGAAACTAGCGACGAGCAGTACTTC. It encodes CASSETSDEQYF.